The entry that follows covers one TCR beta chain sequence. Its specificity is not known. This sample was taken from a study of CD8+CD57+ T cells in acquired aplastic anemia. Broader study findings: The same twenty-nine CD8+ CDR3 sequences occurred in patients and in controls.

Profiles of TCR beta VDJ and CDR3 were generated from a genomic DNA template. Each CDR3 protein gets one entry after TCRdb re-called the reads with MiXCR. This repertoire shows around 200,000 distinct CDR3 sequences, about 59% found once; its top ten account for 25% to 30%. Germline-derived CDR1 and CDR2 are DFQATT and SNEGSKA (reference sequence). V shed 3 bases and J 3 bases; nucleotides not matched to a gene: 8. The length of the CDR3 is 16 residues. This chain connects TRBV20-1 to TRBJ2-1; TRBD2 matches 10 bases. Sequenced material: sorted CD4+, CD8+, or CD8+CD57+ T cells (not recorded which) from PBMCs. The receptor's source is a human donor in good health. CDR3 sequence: CSASALAGGDYNEQFF. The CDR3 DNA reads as TGCAGTGCTAGTGCGTTAGCGGGAGGTGACTACAATGAGCAGTTCTTC.